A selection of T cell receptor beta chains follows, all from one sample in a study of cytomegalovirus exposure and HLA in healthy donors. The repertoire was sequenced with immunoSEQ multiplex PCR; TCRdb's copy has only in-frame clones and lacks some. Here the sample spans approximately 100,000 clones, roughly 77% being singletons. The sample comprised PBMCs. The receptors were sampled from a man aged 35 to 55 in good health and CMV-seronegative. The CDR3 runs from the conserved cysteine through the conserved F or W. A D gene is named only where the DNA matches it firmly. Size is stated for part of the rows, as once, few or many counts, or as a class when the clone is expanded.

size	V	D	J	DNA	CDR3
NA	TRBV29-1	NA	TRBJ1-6	TGCAGCGTTGGGTCCGGGAGTAATTCACCCCTCCACTTT	CSVGSGSNSPLHF
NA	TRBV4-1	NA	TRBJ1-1	TGCGCCAGCAGCCGGGACACCCGGAACACTGAAGCTTTCTTT	CASSRDTRNTEAFF
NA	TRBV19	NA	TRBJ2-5	TGTGCCAGTAGTGTCGGGAAGACCCAGTACTTC	CASSVGKTQYF
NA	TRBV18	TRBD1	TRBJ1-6	TGTGCCAGCTCACCGCGACAGGGAGGTAATTCACCCCTCCACTTT	CASSPRQGGNSPLHF
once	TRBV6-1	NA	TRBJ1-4	TGTGCCAGCAGAACAGGTGGAACTAATGAAAAACTGTTTTTT	CASRTGGTNEKLFF
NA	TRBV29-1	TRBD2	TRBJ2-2	TGCAGCGTTCAGAGGGGACTAGCGAACACCGGGGAGCTGTTTTTT	CSVQRGLANTGELFF
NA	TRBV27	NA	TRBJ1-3	TGTGCCAGCAGTTTGGGAGGGCGCAACACCATATATTTT	CASSLGGRNTIYF
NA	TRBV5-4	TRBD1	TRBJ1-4	TGTGCCAGCAGCAAGGACAGGGGGGATGAAAAACTGTTTTTT	CASSKDRGDEKLFF
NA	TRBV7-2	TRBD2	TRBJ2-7	TGTGCCAGCAGCAGAACTAGCGGGGGGGCCTACGAGCAGTACTTC	CASSRTSGGAYEQYF
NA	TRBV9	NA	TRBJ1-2	TGTGCCAGCAGCGACCCGAGGGGGTATGGCTACACCTTC	CASSDPRGYGYTF
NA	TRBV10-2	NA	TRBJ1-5	TGCGCCAGCAGTGGGTCTCTCAATCAGCCCCAGCATTTT	CASSGSLNQPQHF
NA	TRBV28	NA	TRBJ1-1	TGTGCCACCTTGAACACTGAAGCTTTCTTT	CATLNTEAFF
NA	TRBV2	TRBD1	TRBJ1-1	TGTGCCAGCCTTACTTTAGGGCTCGGCGGCGACAGGGGGAACACTGAAGCTTTCTTT	CASLTLGLGGDRGNTEAFF
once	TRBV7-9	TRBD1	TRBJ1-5	TGTGCCAGCAGCTTAGTCGGATCGACAGGGGGCTATCGCAATCAGCCCCAGCATTTT	CASSLVGSTGGYRNQPQHF
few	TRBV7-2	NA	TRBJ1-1	TGTGCCAGCAGCTTAGCGGGGGGTAGCACTGAAGCTTTCTTT	CASSLAGGSTEAFF
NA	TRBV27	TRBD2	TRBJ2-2	TGTGCCAGCAGTTTTGGGACTAGCATTACCGGGGAGCTGTTTTTT	CASSFGTSITGELFF
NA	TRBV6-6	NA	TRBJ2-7	TGTGCCAGCTGCGCAAGGACAGACTACGAGCAGTACTTC	CASCARTDYEQYF
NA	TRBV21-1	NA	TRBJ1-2	TGTGCCAGCAGCAACCCTGCGCGTTCCGATAACTATGGCTACACCTTC	CASSNPARSDNYGYTF
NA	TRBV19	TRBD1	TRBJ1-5	TGTGCCAGTAGTCTGGACAGGGCGGGCAATCAGCCCCAGCATTTT	CASSLDRAGNQPQHF
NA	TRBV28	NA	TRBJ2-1	TGTGCCAGCAGTTTCAGACAGGTTCAACCCTACAATGAGCAGTTCTTC	CASSFRQVQPYNEQFF
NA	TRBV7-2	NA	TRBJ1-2	TGTGCCAGCAGCTTTCGGGACAACCTCTATGGCTACACCTTC	CASSFRDNLYGYTF
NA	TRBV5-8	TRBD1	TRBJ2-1	TGTGCCAGCAGCATGGGACAGGGGGCCGATGAGCAGTTCTTC	CASSMGQGADEQFF
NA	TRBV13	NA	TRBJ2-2	TGTGCCAGCAGCTCCCGCGGGATAGTCCTAAACACCGGGGAGCTGTTTTTT	CASSSRGIVLNTGELFF
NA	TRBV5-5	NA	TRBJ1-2	TGTGCCAGCAGCGTTAACAGGGTTTTCGGCTACACCTTC	CASSVNRVFGYTF
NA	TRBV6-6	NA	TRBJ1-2	TGTGCCAGCAGTTACACGGACTCGGGCTACACCTTC	CASSYTDSGYTF
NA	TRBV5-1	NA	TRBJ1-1	TGCGCCAGCAGCTTGGCGACAAGACAGGTTGAAGCTTTCTTT	CASSLATRQVEAFF